This T cell receptor beta chain was profiled in a study of T-cell memory formation after mild COVID-19. The CDR3 length is 17 residues. The germline V gene has CDR1 MNHEY and CDR2 SMNVEV (reference sequence). V dropped 6 bases and J dropped 4 bases, with 24 bases sitting between them. Study observations and caveats: CD4+ contracting clones lay mainly in CM and EM, CD8+ ones in EMRA. For second-wave clones that peaked at day 37, SARS-CoV-2 specificity went unverified.

Constant-segment primers served in 5'RACE that generated TCR alpha and TCR beta cDNA libraries bearing sample barcodes and UMIs. TCRdb recomputed calls from the 5' RACE reads with MiXCR, one row per CDR3 protein. There are 130,000 to 150,000 distinct CDR3 sequences in the sample; about a fifth occur only once, and about 2.3% lies in the top ten. About this clonotype: Its antigen is not identified.

The sequence derives from an adult woman who had mild COVID-19 (a few samples of this study predate the infection). Cell type and time point are not known. The chain combines TRBV27 with TRBJ1-2; tentative D call: TRBD1 (6 bases). Sample: PBMCs or a T cell subset sorted from them (not recorded which). DNA for the CDR3: TGTGCCAGCAGCCCCATCACCCTGGTCACAGGGAGCTATGGCTACACCTTC. Amino acid sequence: CASSPITLVTGSYGYTF.